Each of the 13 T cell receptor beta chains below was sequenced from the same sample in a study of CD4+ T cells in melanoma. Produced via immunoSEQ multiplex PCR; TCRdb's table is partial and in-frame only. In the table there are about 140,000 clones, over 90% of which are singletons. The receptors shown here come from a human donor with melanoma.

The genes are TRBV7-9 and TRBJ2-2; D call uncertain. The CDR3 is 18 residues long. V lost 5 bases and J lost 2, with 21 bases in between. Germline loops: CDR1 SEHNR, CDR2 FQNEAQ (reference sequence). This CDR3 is CASSKPPGARSNTGELFF. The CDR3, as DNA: TGTGCCAGCAGCAAACCCCCAGGCGCCAGGTCAAACACCGGGGAGCTGTTTTTT.

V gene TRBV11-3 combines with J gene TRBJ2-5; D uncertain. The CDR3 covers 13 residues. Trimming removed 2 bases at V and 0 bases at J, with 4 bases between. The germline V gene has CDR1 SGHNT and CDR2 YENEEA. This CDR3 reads CASSLQYQETQYF. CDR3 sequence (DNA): TGTGCCAGCAGCTTACAGTACCAAGAGACCCAGTACTTC.

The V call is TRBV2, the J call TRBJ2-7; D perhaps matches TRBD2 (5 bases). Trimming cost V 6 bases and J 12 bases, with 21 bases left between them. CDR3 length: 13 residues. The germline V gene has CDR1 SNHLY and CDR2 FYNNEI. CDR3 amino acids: CASRAHPEDGVYF. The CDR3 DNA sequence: TGTGCCAGCAGGGCCCACCCCGAGGACGGGGTGTACTTC.

DNA of the CDR3: TGCGCCAGCAGCTTCGGAGCCTCCTATGGCTACACCTTC. Its protein product is CASSFGASYGYTF. The gene calls are TRBV5-1 and TRBJ1-2; no clear D gene. The CDR3 is made up of 13 amino acids. The germline CDR1 and CDR2 sequences are SGHRS and YFSETQ. Trimming left V 2 bases short and J 4 bases short, with 9 bases between. The variable domain in full, with the rest retrieved from reference TRBV5-1 and TRBJ1-2, is KAGVTQTPRYLIKTRGQQVTLSCSPISGHRSVSWYQQTPGQGLQFLFEYFSETQRNKGNFPGRFSGRQFSNSRSEMNVSTLELGDSALYLCASSFGASYGYTFGSGTRLTVV.

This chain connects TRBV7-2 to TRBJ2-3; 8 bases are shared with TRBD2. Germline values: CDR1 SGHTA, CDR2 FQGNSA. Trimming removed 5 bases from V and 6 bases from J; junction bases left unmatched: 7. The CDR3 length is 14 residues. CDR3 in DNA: TGTGCCAGCAGCAAGCGGGGGTCAGGGGATACGCAGTATTTT. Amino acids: CASSKRGSGDTQYF.

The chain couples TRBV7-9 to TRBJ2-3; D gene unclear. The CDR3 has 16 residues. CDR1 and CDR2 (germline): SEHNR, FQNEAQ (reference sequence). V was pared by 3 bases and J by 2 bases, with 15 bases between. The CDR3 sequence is CASSFWGSPPTDTQYF. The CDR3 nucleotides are TGTGCCAGCAGCTTTTGGGGATCTCCTCCCACAGATACGCAGTATTTT.

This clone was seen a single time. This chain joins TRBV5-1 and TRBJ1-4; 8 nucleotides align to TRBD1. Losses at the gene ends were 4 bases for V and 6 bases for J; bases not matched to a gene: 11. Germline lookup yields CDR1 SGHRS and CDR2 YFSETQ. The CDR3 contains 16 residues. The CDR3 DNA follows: TGCGCCAGCAGCCCAAAGGGGACAGGTGGGGATGAAAAACTGTTTTTT. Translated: CASSPKGTGGDEKLFF. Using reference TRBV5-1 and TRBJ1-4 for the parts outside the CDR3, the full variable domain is KAGVTQTPRYLIKTRGQQVTLSCSPISGHRSVSWYQQTPGQGLQFLFEYFSETQRNKGNFPGRFSGRQFSNSRSEMNVSTLELGDSALYLCASSPKGTGGDEKLFFGSGTQLSVL.

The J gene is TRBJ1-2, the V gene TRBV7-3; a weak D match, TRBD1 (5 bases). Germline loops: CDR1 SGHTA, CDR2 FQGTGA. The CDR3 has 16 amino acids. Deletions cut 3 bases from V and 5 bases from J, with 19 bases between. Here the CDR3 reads CASSLDPGRREYGYTF. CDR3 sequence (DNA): TGTGCCAGCAGCTTGGATCCGGGACGGAGGGAATATGGCTACACCTTC.

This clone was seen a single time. The CDR3: CASTGSSTEAFF. The CDR3 bases are TGTGCCAGCACGGGCTCGTCCACTGAAGCTTTCTTT. V is TRBV6-5 and J is TRBJ1-1, with no clear D. The germline V gene has CDR1 MNHEY and CDR2 SVGAGI. V was shortened by 7 bases and J by 4 bases, with 10 bases between the two germline ends. There are 12 residues in the CDR3.

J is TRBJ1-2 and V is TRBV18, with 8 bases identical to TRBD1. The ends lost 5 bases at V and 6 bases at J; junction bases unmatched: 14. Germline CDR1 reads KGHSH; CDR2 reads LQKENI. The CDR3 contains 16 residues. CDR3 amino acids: CASSARTGKVSNGYTF. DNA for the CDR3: TGTGCCAGCTCAGCCCGGACAGGGAAGGTGAGCAATGGCTACACCTTC. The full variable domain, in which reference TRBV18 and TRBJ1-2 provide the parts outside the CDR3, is NAGVMQNPRHLVRRRGQEARLRCSPMKGHSHVYWYRQLPEEGLKFMVYLQKENIIDESGMPKERFSAEFPKEGPSILRIQQVVRGDSAAYFCASSARTGKVSNGYTFGSGTRLTVV.

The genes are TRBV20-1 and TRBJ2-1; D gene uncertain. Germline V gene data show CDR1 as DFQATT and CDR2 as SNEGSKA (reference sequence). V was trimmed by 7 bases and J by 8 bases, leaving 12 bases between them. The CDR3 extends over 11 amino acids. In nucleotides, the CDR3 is TGCAGTGGCGCTCCTAAAGATGAGCAGTTCTTC. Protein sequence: CSGAPKDEQFF.

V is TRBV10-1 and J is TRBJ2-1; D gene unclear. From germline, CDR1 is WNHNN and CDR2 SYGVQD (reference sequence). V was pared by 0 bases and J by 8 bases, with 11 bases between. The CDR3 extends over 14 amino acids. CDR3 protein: CASSESPRAHEQFF. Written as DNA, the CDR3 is TGCGCCAGCAGTGAGTCCCCCCGGGCACATGAGCAGTTCTTC.

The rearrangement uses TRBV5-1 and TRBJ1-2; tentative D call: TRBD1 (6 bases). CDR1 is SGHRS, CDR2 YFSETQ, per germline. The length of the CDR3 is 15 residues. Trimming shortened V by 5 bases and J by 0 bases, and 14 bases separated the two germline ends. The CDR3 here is CASRDSSHSNYGYTF. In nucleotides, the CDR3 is TGCGCCAGCAGGGACAGTTCCCATTCTAACTATGGCTACACCTTC.